These 28 T cell receptor beta chains share one sample of origin, sequenced in a study of OX40 agonist ivuxolimab in advanced cancers. The assay was immunoSEQ multiplex PCR, and TCRdb's table has in-frame clones only and misses some. The repertoire includes 7,500 to 10,000 clones, less than 75% of them detected once, and roughly 25% sits in the top ten. Specimen: CD4+ or CD8+ T cells sorted from blood, collected in a trial of the OX40 agonist ivuxolimab. Receptors were obtained from an adult with an advanced solid tumor such as melanoma, head and neck, liver or kidney cancer.

This clone was recorded at least ten times. The chain combines TRBV5-8 with TRBJ1-2, with D unclear. Germline V lookup: CDR1 SGHTS, CDR2 YDEGEE. Trimming removed 6 bases at V and 8 bases at J, with 17 bases between. The CDR3 has 13 amino acids. Written as DNA, the CDR3 is TGTGCCAGCACCACTGGGGTAGTATCGGGCTACACCTTC. Translated, it gives CASTTGVVSGYTF. Full variable domain (missing parts from reference TRBV5-8 and TRBJ1-2): EAGVTQSPTHLIKTRGQQATLRCSPISGHTSVYWYQQALGLGLQFLLWYDEGEERNRGNFPPRFSGRQFPNYSSELNVNALELEDSALYLCASTTGVVSGYTFGSGTRLTVV.

In its sample, this clone is large. The chain carries TRBV27 and TRBJ1-4; the D is unclear. Trimming took off 3 bases at V and 7 bases at J, with 9 bases between the two ends. Per germline, CDR1 MNHEY and CDR2 SMNVEV (reference sequence). The CDR3 has 13 amino acids. As DNA, the CDR3 is TGTGCCAGCAGTTTCTTCAAGGGTGAAAAACTGTTTTTT. Residues: CASSFFKGEKLFF.

This clone showed up just a few times. The CDR3 bases are TGCGCCAGCAGCCAAGATAGCCTACTGGACTTCAACAACAATGAGCAGTTCTTC. As protein: CASSQDSLLDFNNNEQFF. The chain has TRBV4-3 and TRBJ2-1, with D possibly matching TRBD2 (5 bases). V dropped 0 bases and J dropped 5 bases, with 20 bases sitting between them. The CDR3 has 18 amino acids. Germline CDR1 and CDR2: LGHNA and YSLEER.

The chain recombines TRBV5-1 with TRBJ2-7, with unresolved D. In germline, CDR1 is SGHRS, CDR2 YFSETQ. This CDR3 spans 13 amino acids. The V end was cut by 4 bases, the J end by 3 bases, with 11 bases between. This CDR3 is CASSPFDNYEQYF. CDR3 nucleotides: TGCGCCAGCAGCCCATTTGACAACTACGAGCAGTACTTC.

The genes are TRBV28 and TRBJ1-6; D possibly corresponds to TRBD1 (6 bases). The CDR3 runs to 13 residues. Germline V gene data show CDR1 as MDHEN and CDR2 as SYDVKM. V was clipped by 5 bases and J by 10 bases, with 12 bases between them. In nucleotides, the CDR3 is TGTGCCAGCAGTCCCAACCAGGGGTCACCCCTCCACTTT. Translating it yields CASSPNQGSPLHF.

The V and J genes are TRBV6-1 and TRBJ2-1; weak D call: TRBD2 (6 bases). The V end was cut by 10 bases, the J end by 4 bases, with 11 bases between. Germline CDR1 MNHNS, CDR2 SASEGT. The CDR3 consists of 12 residues. The CDR3 loop is CATGTVYNEQFF. CDR3 nucleotide sequence: TGTGCCACCGGGACTGTATACAATGAGCAGTTCTTC.

The V and J genes are TRBV29-1 and TRBJ2-7; D not certain. CDR3 length: 12 residues. V was pared by 5 bases and J by 0 bases, with 8 bases between. Germline CDR1 is SQVTM and CDR2 is ANQGSEA. CDR3 nucleotides: TGCAGCGTTATAGGCGGCTCCTACGAGCAGTACTTC. It encodes CSVIGGSYEQYF.

This rearrangement joins TRBV27 to TRBJ2-1; D uncertain. This CDR3 has 13 residues. Looked up from germline, CDR1 is MNHEY and CDR2 is SMNVEV (reference sequence). V was trimmed by 2 bases and J by 5 bases, leaving 7 bases between them. The CDR3 bases are TGTGCCAGCAGTTTACGGGCTAACAATGAGCAGTTCTTC. Translation gives CASSLRANNEQFF.

The chain recombines TRBV7-9 with TRBJ2-3, with D tentatively TRBD2 (7 bases). V was clipped by 5 bases and J by 3 bases, with 15 bases between them. CDR1 and CDR2 from the germline V gene are SEHNR and FQNEAQ (reference sequence). CDR3 length: 15 residues. CDR3 sequence reads: CASSQRGGPTDTQYF. CDR3 DNA sequence: TGTGCCAGCAGCCAAAGGGGGGGGCCAACAGATACGCAGTATTTT.

The sample holds one count of this clone. This chain uses TRBV6-5 with TRBJ2-1, with D tentatively TRBD1 or TRBD2 (5 bases each). The CDR3 extends over 12 amino acids. V was cut by 4 bases and J by 10 bases, with 11 bases left in between. Germline V gives CDR1 MNHEY, CDR2 SVGAGI. In nucleotides, the CDR3 is TGTGCCAGCAGTTTGCAAGGGACGGAGCAGTTCTTC. It codes for CASSLQGTEQFF.

This clone was observed many times. V gene TRBV28 combines with J gene TRBJ1-6; 9 bases fit TRBD1. Unmatched junction bases numbered 2, after V lost 0 bases and J lost 8 bases. Germline loops: CDR1 MDHEN, CDR2 SYDVKM. This CDR3 region has 15 residues. The CDR3 is CASSLWGTGYSPLHF. The CDR3 DNA sequence: TGTGCCAGCAGTTTATGGGGGACAGGGTATTCACCCCTCCACTTT. Using reference TRBV28 and TRBJ1-6 for the parts outside the CDR3, the full variable domain is DVKVTQSSRYLVKRTGEKVFLECVQDMDHENMFWYRQDPGLGLRLIYFSYDVKMKEKGDIPEGYSVSREKKERFSLILESASTNQTSMYLCASSLWGTGYSPLHFGNGTRLTVT.

This chain links TRBV19 with TRBJ2-7; D ambiguous. V was clipped by 1 base and J by 2 bases, with 6 bases between them. CDR3 length: 13 amino acids. Germline V CDR1 and CDR2: LNHDA, SQIVND (reference sequence). CDR3 nucleotide sequence: TGTGCCAGTAGTATAGTTGGGGCCTACGAGCAGTACTTC. Protein product: CASSIVGAYEQYF. The complete variable domain, with remaining parts taken from reference TRBV19 and TRBJ2-7, reads DGGITQSPKYLFRKEGQNVTLSCEQNLNHDAMYWYRQDPGQGLRLIYYSQIVNDFQKGDIAEGYSVSREKKESFPLTVTSAQKNPTAFYLCASSIVGAYEQYFGPGTRLTVT.

The chain has TRBV6-5 and TRBJ2-5; 7 nucleotides line up with TRBD1. The trim removed 6 bases at V and 3 bases at J, leaving 1 base unmatched. The germline CDR1 and CDR2 sequences are MNHEY and SVGAGI. This CDR3 has 12 amino acids. CDR3 loop: CASSQGEETQYF. Here the CDR3 DNA reads TGTGCCAGCAGCCAGGGGGAAGAGACCCAGTACTTC.

Only a few counts were recorded for this clone. The rearrangement links TRBV5-1 to TRBJ1-2, with TRBD1 as a possible D gene (5 bases). V was shortened by 0 bases and J by 8 bases, with 14 bases between the two germline ends. This CDR3 region has 14 residues. The germline CDR1 and CDR2 sequences are SGHRS and YFSETQ. The CDR3 DNA follows: TGCGCCAGCAGCTTGGATTGGCAGGGCCAGGGCTACACCTTC. It specifies CASSLDWQGQGYTF. The full variable domain, its missing parts supplied by reference TRBV5-1 and TRBJ1-2, is KAGVTQTPRYLIKTRGQQVTLSCSPISGHRSVSWYQQTPGQGLQFLFEYFSETQRNKGNFPGRFSGRQFSNSRSEMNVSTLELGDSALYLCASSLDWQGQGYTFGSGTRLTVV.

Note on this clone: A far more abundant clone sits one base away, making this likely a read error. The rearrangement uses TRBV5-6 and TRBJ1-2; no firm D call. Trimming shortened V by 2 bases and J by 6 bases, and 11 bases separated the two germline ends. CDR3 size: 13 residues. Germline V gives CDR1 SGHDT, CDR2 YYEEEE. CDR3 bases: TGTGCCAGCAGCTTCGACACGACACATGGCTACACCTTC. This translates into CASSFDTTHGYTF.

V usage is TRBV2 and J usage is TRBJ1-1; D is uncertain. The CDR3 consists of 15 residues. V lost 2 bases to trimming and J lost 4 bases, with 14 bases between them. Germline V gene data show CDR1 as SNHLY and CDR2 as FYNNEI. This CDR3 is CASSELGRGSTEAFF. The CDR3 DNA is TGTGCCAGCAGTGAATTGGGGAGAGGCAGCACTGAAGCTTTCTTT. The complete variable domain, with remaining parts taken from reference TRBV2 and TRBJ1-1, reads EPEVTQTPSHQVTQMGQEVILRCVPISNHLYFYWYRQILGQKVEFLVSFYNNEISEKSEIFDDQFSVERPDGSNFTLKIRSTKLEDSAMYFCASSELGRGSTEAFFGQGTRLTVV.

This chain joins TRBV9 and TRBJ2-3, with D perhaps being TRBD1 or TRBD2 (5 bases each). Per germline, CDR1 SGDLS and CDR2 YYNGEE. The CDR3 has 17 residues. The V and J ends lost 0 bases and 2 bases respectively, with 16 bases between them. The CDR3 bases are TGTGCCAGCAGCGTAGTGGGGGACGGAACTTTCACAGATACGCAGTATTTT. This codes for CASSVVGDGTFTDTQYF.

The chain links TRBV7-9 to TRBJ1-1; 7 positions agree with TRBD1. The V gene end was trimmed by 0 bases and the J gene end by 3 bases; junction bases not matched to a gene: 4. This CDR3 has 15 residues. Germline lookup yields CDR1 SEHNR and CDR2 FQNEAQ (reference sequence). The CDR3 sequence: CASSLATGEDTEAFF. The CDR3 DNA is TGTGCCAGCAGCTTAGCAACAGGGGAGGACACTGAAGCTTTCTTT.

This clone was counted between two and nine times. The V and J genes are TRBV5-1 and TRBJ2-7; 11 nucleotides agree with TRBD1. The CDR3 consists of 15 residues. Germline-derived CDR1 and CDR2 are SGHRS and YFSETQ. V lost 0 bases, J lost 4 bases, and 3 bases stayed unmatched. CDR3 in amino acids: CASSLDGTGGYEQYF. In DNA, the CDR3 is TGCGCCAGCAGCTTGGACGGGACAGGGGGGTACGAGCAGTACTTC.

There are a few counts of this clone. V gene TRBV27 combines with J gene TRBJ1-6; weak D call: TRBD1 (5 bases). Trimming shortened V by 5 bases and J by 11 bases, and 13 bases separated the two germline ends. The CDR3 spans 13 residues. Germline V gene data show CDR1 as MNHEY and CDR2 as SMNVEV (reference sequence). CDR3 nucleotide sequence: TGTGCCAGCAGTCTGGGGACCCAACCACCCCTCCACTTT. Encoded protein: CASSLGTQPPLHF.

In this sample, this clone turned up once. The rearrangement uses TRBV5-3 and TRBJ1-1, with D unclear. TRBV5-3 is filed as an ORF, its function uncertain. The CDR3 is 11 amino acids. The germline V and J ends were trimmed by 4 bases and 7 bases, with 8 bases remaining between them. The CDR3 DNA follows: TGTGCCAGAAGCCAAGACATTGAAGCTTTCTTT. This translates into CARSQDIEAFF.

The rearrangement joins TRBV14 to TRBJ2-7; 10 bases map to TRBD1. Trimming at V came to 8 bases and at J to 2 bases, leaving 6 bases not matched to a gene. CDR1 is SGHDN and CDR2 is FVKESK in the germline V gene. The CDR3 loop spans 14 amino acids. The CDR3 protein is CASAVGTGAYEQYF. The CDR3 DNA reads TGTGCCAGCGCGGTCGGGACAGGGGCCTACGAGCAGTACTTC.

In DNA form, the CDR3 reads TGTGCCAGCAGCGTAGGTCCCGGCCGCAATGAGCAGTTCTTC. It is translated as CASSVGPGRNEQFF. The rearrangement links TRBV9 to TRBJ2-1; no definite D call. From germline, CDR1 is SGDLS and CDR2 YYNGEE. The CDR3 contains 14 residues. V was trimmed by 0 bases and J by 6 bases, leaving 10 bases between them.

The V call is TRBV28, the J call TRBJ2-7; the D call may be TRBD1 or TRBD2 (5 bases each). This CDR3 spans 14 amino acids. Germline CDR1 is MDHEN and CDR2 is SYDVKM. V lost 4 bases, J lost 0 bases, and 10 bases lay in between. This CDR3 is CASSSWDRSYEQYF. DNA of the CDR3: TGTGCCAGCAGTTCTTGGGACCGCTCCTACGAGCAGTACTTC.

J is TRBJ2-3 and V is TRBV5-1, with D possibly TRBD1 on 5 matching bases. Germline V lookup: CDR1 SGHRS, CDR2 YFSETQ. This CDR3 region has 15 residues. Trimming took off 0 bases at V and 1 base at J, with 9 bases between the two ends. This CDR3 is CASSLAGRGTDTQYF. CDR3 nucleotide sequence: TGCGCCAGCAGCTTGGCGGGCAGGGGCACAGATACGCAGTATTTT.

This clone was counted once. This chain joins TRBV5-8 and TRBJ2-3, with a tentative D call TRBD2 (5 bases). V lost 4 bases and J lost 3, with 15 bases in between. The CDR3 consists of 15 residues. Germline V gene sequence: CDR1 SGHTS, CDR2 YDEGEE. The CDR3 DNA reads TGTGCCAGCAGCCTTTACCGGGATAATACAGATACGCAGTATTTT. Protein sequence: CASSLYRDNTDTQYF.

The J gene is TRBJ2-7, the V gene TRBV21-1; the table assigns TRBD1, which was not confirmed against the DNA. TRBV21-1 is reported as a pseudogene. The CDR3 runs 15 residues. The CDR3 DNA is TGTGCCAGCAGCGACAGGACAGTGGGTCGCTACGAGCAGTACTTC. Its protein is CASSDRTVGRYEQYF.

The CDR3 DNA sequence: TGTGCCAGCAGCGACTCCGACACCGGGGAGCTGTTTTTT. Protein product: CASSDSDTGELFF. This chain links TRBV7-3 with TRBJ2-2; D ambiguous. The CDR3 runs 13 residues. Trimming left V 5 bases short and J 3 bases short, with 7 bases between. The V gene's germline CDR1 is SGHTA and CDR2 FQGTGA.